These T cell receptor beta chains were read from a single sample in a study of PD-1 blockade in mismatch repair-deficient tumors. Method: immunoSEQ multiplex PCR; TCRdb's copy keeps in-frame clones and lacks some. The sample has about 130,000 clones, approximately 91% seen once. The source material was peripheral blood, sampled almost 74 weeks after starting pembrolizumab. The receptors shown here come from an adult with mismatch repair-deficient cancer. Both conserved end residues are part of each CDR3. The order of the fields is V gene, clone size, J gene, D gene, CDR3 protein, CDR3 DNA. D genes are given only for firm matches. Clone size is shown for a subset of rows, as once, few, many or a class of expanded clone.

TRBV6-5	.	TRBJ2-2	.	CASRQTGELFF	TGTGCCAGCAGACAGACCGGGGAGCTGTTTTTT
TRBV2	.	TRBJ2-1	TRBD1	CASSGDRGNNEQFF	TGTGCCAGCAGTGGGGACAGGGGAAACAATGAGCAGTTCTTC
TRBV19	.	TRBJ1-1	TRBD1	CASSFRGPNTEAFF	TGTGCCAGTAGTTTCAGGGGGCCGAACACTGAAGCTTTCTTT
TRBV4-2	.	TRBJ2-7	.	CASSQDEDLAYEQYF	TGTGCCAGCAGCCAAGACGAAGACCTAGCCTACGAGCAGTACTTC
TRBV13	once	TRBJ2-2	.	CASSWNTGELFF	TGTGCCAGCAGCTGGAACACCGGGGAGCTGTTTTTT
TRBV11-2	.	TRBJ2-1	.	CASSPEWAAVSYNEQFF	TGTGCCAGCAGCCCTGAGTGGGCGGCAGTCTCCTACAATGAGCAGTTCTTC
TRBV5-4	.	TRBJ2-3	.	CASSFAPGETDTQYF	TGTGCCAGCAGCTTTGCTCCGGGTGAGACAGATACGCAGTATTTT
TRBV7-2	.	TRBJ2-7	.	CASSLAIGREQYF	TGTGCCAGCAGCTTAGCGATAGGGAGGGAGCAGTACTTC
TRBV5-1	.	TRBJ2-2	.	CASSFRVAGELFF	TGCGCCAGCAGCTTTCGAGTTGCCGGGGAGCTGTTTTTT
TRBV11-2	.	TRBJ2-3	.	CASSKMDTQYF	TGTGCCAGCAGCAAGATGGATACGCAGTATTTT
TRBV5-4	.	TRBJ1-1	.	CASSLVGAGKEAFF	TGTGCCAGCAGCTTGGTCGGGGCAGGGAAGGAGGCTTTCTTT
TRBV30	.	TRBJ2-7	TRBD1	CAWSVYSPGTVYYEQYF	TGTGCCTGGAGTGTATATTCCCCAGGGACAGTCTACTACGAGCAGTACTTC
TRBV27	.	TRBJ2-3	.	CASSFGVRTDTQYF	TGTGCCAGCAGTTTCGGTGTCCGCACAGATACGCAGTATTTT
TRBV11-1	.	TRBJ2-5	.	CASSLVTGSLNQETQYF	TGTGCCAGCAGCTTAGTAACGGGCAGCCTAAACCAAGAGACCCAGTACTTC
TRBV19	few	TRBJ2-5	TRBD2	CASSNTGVSGRETQYF	TGTGCCAGTAGTAATACAGGGGTAAGCGGGAGGGAGACCCAGTACTTC
TRBV6-4	.	TRBJ2-3	TRBD2	CASSATSGGPPDTQYF	TGTGCCAGCAGTGCGACTAGCGGGGGGCCCCCAGATACGCAGTATTTT
TRBV29-1	.	TRBJ2-3	TRBD1	CSVVPPGQGQDTQYF	TGCAGCGTTGTCCCCCCGGGACAGGGTCAAGATACGCAGTATTTT
TRBV27	.	TRBJ2-7	.	CASSLSDVPYEQYF	TGTGCCAGCAGTTTGTCGGATGTGCCCTACGAGCAGTACTTC
TRBV7-9	.	TRBJ1-2	TRBD1	CASSRPGTAGDYGYTF	TGTGCCAGCAGCCGGCCCGGGACAGCGGGGGACTATGGCTACACCTTC
TRBV11-2	.	TRBJ2-1	TRBD2	CASSLQLWISGRAGNEQFF	TGTGCCAGCAGCTTACAGTTATGGATAAGCGGGAGGGCCGGCAATGAGCAGTTCTTC
TRBV7-2	.	TRBJ2-1	.	CASSLVPQPYNEQFF	TGTGCCAGCAGCTTAGTTCCGCAGCCCTACAATGAGCAGTTCTTC
TRBV6-6	once	TRBJ1-5	.	CASSYTKGQPQHF	TGTGCCAGCAGTTATACGAAGGGGCAGCCCCAGCATTTT
TRBV29-1	.	TRBJ2-1	.	CSVEIGTSYNEQFF	TGCAGCGTTGAGATCGGGACCTCCTACAATGAGCAGTTCTTC
TRBV6-1	.	TRBJ1-5	.	CASSETGWEPQHF	TGTGCCAGCAGTGAGACAGGTTGGGAGCCCCAGCATTTT
TRBV15	.	TRBJ2-7	TRBD2	CATSRELAGSYEQYF	TGTGCCACCAGCAGAGAATTAGCGGGCTCCTACGAGCAGTACTTC
TRBV4-3	.	TRBJ1-1	.	CASSPSTGNTEAFF	TGCGCCAGCAGCCCATCGACGGGCAACACTGAAGCTTTCTTT
TRBV9	.	TRBJ2-7	TRBD2	CASSVDNLSGLAGGRYEQYF	TGTGCCAGCAGCGTAGACAACCTATCGGGACTAGCGGGAGGGCGGTACGAGCAGTACTTC
TRBV28	.	TRBJ1-2	.	CASRIRDMHAGYTF	TGTGCCAGCAGAATCCGGGACATGCACGCGGGCTACACCTTC
TRBV4-3	.	TRBJ2-7	.	CASSWDTSYEQYF	TGCGCCAGCAGCTGGGACACGTCCTACGAGCAGTACTTC
TRBV7-2	.	TRBJ2-1	.	CASSFSGPYNEQFF	TGTGCCAGCAGCTTCAGCGGTCCCTACAATGAGCAGTTCTTC
TRBV5-1	.	TRBJ2-7	TRBD2	CASREAGDEQYF	TGCGCCAGCAGGGAAGCGGGAGACGAGCAGTACTTC
TRBV11-2	.	TRBJ1-2	.	CASSPSGRYDYGYTF	TGTGCCAGCAGCCCCTCCGGCAGGTATGACTATGGCTACACCTTC
TRBV2	.	TRBJ2-1	.	CASSVTSSSYNEQFF	TGTGCCAGCAGTGTAACCTCGAGCTCCTACAATGAGCAGTTCTTC
TRBV7-9	.	TRBJ1-5	.	CASSFYNQPQHF	TGTGCCAGCAGCTTTTATAATCAGCCCCAGCATTTT
TRBV9	.	TRBJ2-1	.	CASSPRIITYNEQFF	TGTGCCAGCAGCCCCCGGATAATAACCTACAATGAGCAGTTCTTC
TRBV28	.	TRBJ1-1	.	CASFRRDEAFF	TGTGCCAGCTTTCGCCGGGATGAAGCTTTCTTT
TRBV7-9	.	TRBJ2-6	.	CASTGDGANVLTF	TGTGCCAGCACAGGGGATGGGGCCAACGTCCTGACTTTC
TRBV18	.	TRBJ2-1	.	CASSHNSGTEQFF	TGTGCCAGCTCCCACAATAGCGGTACTGAGCAGTTCTTC
TRBV25-1	.	TRBJ2-2	TRBD2	CASSELYSGDTGELFF	TGTGCCAGCAGTGAATTGTACAGCGGGGACACCGGGGAGCTGTTTTTT
TRBV29-1	.	TRBJ2-7	TRBD2	CSAKGLAGAYEQYF	TGCAGCGCAAAGGGACTAGCGGGAGCGTACGAGCAGTACTTC
TRBV18	.	TRBJ2-5	.	CASSPRSPRQETQYF	TGTGCCAGCTCACCACGCAGCCCACGACAAGAGACCCAGTACTTC
TRBV7-9	.	TRBJ2-2	.	CASSSTGELFF	TGTGCCAGCAGCTCGACGGGGGAGCTGTTTTTT
TRBV4-1	few	TRBJ2-7	.	CASSQEAFDYEQYF	TGCGCCAGCAGCCAAGAAGCATTTGACTACGAGCAGTACTTC
TRBV10-2	.	TRBJ1-5	TRBD1	CASREGRGLNQPQHF	TGCGCCAGCCGGGAAGGCAGGGGGCTTAATCAGCCCCAGCATTTT
TRBV10-3	.	TRBJ1-1	.	CATQPRESSNTEAFF	TGTGCCACCCAGCCCCGGGAATCGAGTAACACTGAAGCTTTCTTT
TRBV29-1	once	TRBJ2-1	.	CSVEGLGPEIWQFF	TGCAGCGTTGAAGGGCTCGGGCCAGAAATCTGGCAGTTCTTC
TRBV6-1	once	TRBJ2-7	.	CASRGFYEQYF	TGTGCCAGCCGAGGGTTCTACGAGCAGTACTTC
TRBV7-9	few	TRBJ2-7	TRBD1	CASSPDRGPGEQYF	TGTGCCAGCAGCCCGGACAGGGGGCCGGGCGAGCAGTACTTC
TRBV13	.	TRBJ2-7	TRBD2	CASSLRTSGRWEEQYF	TGTGCCAGCAGCTTACGGACTAGCGGGAGATGGGAAGAGCAGTACTTC
TRBV28	.	TRBJ2-5	.	CASSVPPTLYF	TGTGCCAGCAGTGTACCCCCAACACTGTACTTC